This T cell receptor (beta chain) is from a study of Graves' ophthalmopathy and Graves' hyperthyroidism. Whole-study results and caveats: A model of 13 signatures distinguished ophthalmopathy from stable hyperthyroidism at approximately 90% sensitivity and 70% to 84% specificity. Clonotypes were expanded in thyroid at above 0.001 frequency, and most also appeared in blood.

Amplification of TCR beta CDR3 regions used RNA transcripts. HTBI primers were employed in first-round RT-PCR, then a second-round multiplex PCR followed. TCRdb re-analysed the multiplex PCR reads in MiXCR, keeping a single row per CDR3 protein. The table lists 650,000 to 900,000 distinct CDR3 sequences, around 40% of them singletons. Those donors who had ophthalmopathy presented with moderate-to-severe activity, a CAS of ≥3, a NOSPECS of ≥4 and a duration under 3 months. From fresh peripheral blood, around 10 ml in volume, the PBMCs were obtained. This clonotype was detected a few times. Its antigen is currently unknown. The CDR3 contains 15 residues. Looked up from germline, CDR1 is SNHLY and CDR2 is FYNNEI. The germline V and J ends were trimmed by 6 bases and 9 bases, with 18 bases remaining between them.

The sequence came from an adult man with Graves' ophthalmopathy. This sequence joins TRBV2 and TRBJ1-6, with a possible D match to TRBD1 (6 bases). Sequencing was carried out using peripheral blood. The CDR3 sequence: CASSRTEPLGSPLHF. CDR3 nucleotides: TGTGCCAGCAGCCGGACAGAACCTTTGGGTTCACCCCTCCACTTT.